The 16 T cell receptor beta chains listed next were all sequenced from one sample in a study of blood T cell repertoires in COVID-19. The table came from immunoSEQ multiplex PCR; TCRdb's copy has only in-frame clones and leaves some out. The profile shows under 200,000 clones, over 80% of them singletons. Sequencing input: peripheral blood. Receptors originate from a woman of 80 years or more with active or convalescent COVID-19.

This CDR3 is CASSIPNQPQHF. The CDR3 DNA reads TGTGCCAGTAGTATTCCTAATCAGCCCCAGCATTTT. This chain connects TRBV19 to TRBJ1-5; D is unresolved. The germline V gene encodes CDR1 LNHDA and CDR2 SQIVND (reference sequence). Trimming removed 3 bases from V and 4 bases from J, with 4 bases in between. The CDR3 loop spans 12 amino acids.

CDR3: CASSLDPRALDGYTF. The CDR3 DNA sequence: TGTGCCAGCAGCTTAGATCCCAGGGCGTTGGATGGCTACACCTTC. V gene TRBV11-3 combines with J gene TRBJ1-2; possible D gene TRBD1, 5 bases. Germline V gene lookup returns CDR1 SGHNT and CDR2 YENEEA. The CDR3 totals 15 residues. V was pared by 0 bases and J by 6 bases, with 14 bases between.

The chain joins TRBV11-2 to TRBJ1-4; maybe TRBD1 (5 bases). The CDR3 contains 16 residues. Germline CDR1 SGHAT, CDR2 FQNNGV. V gave up 1 base and J gave up 5 bases, with 14 bases separating them. This chain's CDR3 is CASSLGWAGVNEKLFF. In DNA, the CDR3 is TGTGCCAGCAGCTTAGGGTGGGCGGGGGTCAATGAAAAACTGTTTTTT.

The chain joins TRBV6-5 to TRBJ1-5, with D perhaps TRBD1 (6 bases). This CDR3 comprises 14 residues. Trimming took off 6 bases at V and 8 bases at J, with 17 bases between the two ends. CDR1 MNHEY and CDR2 SVGAGI come from the germline V gene. Here the CDR3 DNA reads TGTGCCAGCAGACAGGGCCTGGCGGGGGAGCCCCAGCATTTT. This gives the protein CASRQGLAGEPQHF.

This clone was counted a single time. The chain links TRBV4-2 to TRBJ1-5, with D possibly being TRBD1 (5 bases). The germline V and J ends were trimmed by 2 bases and 0 bases, with 11 bases remaining between them. This CDR3 is built from 16 residues. Germline CDR1 reads LGHNA; CDR2 reads YNFKEQ. The CDR3 sequence is CASSQTTGGSNQPQHF. CDR3 nucleotide sequence: TGTGCCAGCAGCCAAACCACGGGGGGTAGCAATCAGCCCCAGCATTTT.

The chain combines TRBV6-5 with TRBJ2-1; 8 positions agree with TRBD1. Germline V gene data show CDR1 as MNHEY and CDR2 as SVGAGI. V shed 6 bases and J 5 bases; nucleotides not matched to a gene: 9. This CDR3 is 15 amino acids long. CDR3 protein: CASREAGQDDNEQFF. CDR3 DNA sequence: TGTGCCAGCAGGGAGGCGGGACAGGACGACAATGAGCAGTTCTTC.

This clone has just a few counts. This rearrangement joins TRBV6-1 to TRBJ2-7; TRBD1 matches at 9 bases. This CDR3 contains 14 residues. V lost 2 bases to trimming and J lost 5 bases; unmatched junction nucleotides: 4. From germline, CDR1 is MNHNS and CDR2 SASEGT. CDR3 region: CASSETTGGNEQYF. DNA for the CDR3: TGTGCCAGCAGTGAAACCACAGGGGGCAACGAGCAGTACTTC.

In its sample, this clone was seen a few times. This rearrangement joins TRBV6-5 to TRBJ2-3; perhaps TRBD2 as D (6 bases). The CDR3 sequence is 16 residues long. CDR1 and CDR2 (germline): MNHEY, SVGAGI. V shed 0 bases and J shed 6 bases, with 16 bases lying between them. CDR3 in amino acids: CASSYSRGAAGDTQYF. Here the CDR3 DNA reads TGTGCCAGCAGTTACTCGAGAGGTGCCGCGGGGGATACGCAGTATTTT.

The chain employs TRBV2 and TRBJ2-2, with 8 positions matching TRBD2. J lost 2 bases, V lost 6 bases, and 8 bases had no gene match. Germline CDR1 SNHLY, CDR2 FYNNEI. The CDR3 has 16 amino acids. The CDR3 DNA reads TGTGCCAGCAGCCCCCCTAGCGGGCCTAACACCGGGGAGCTGTTTTTT. It is translated as CASSPPSGPNTGELFF.

The chain carries TRBV30 and TRBJ2-7, with TRBD2 identical over 7 bases. The CDR3 spans 16 residues. V was pared by 1 base and J by 0 bases, with 9 bases of the junction left unmatched. Germline V gene data show CDR1 as GTSNPN and CDR2 as SVGIG (reference sequence). This CDR3 is CAWSARPGGSSYEQYF. CDR3 DNA: TGTGCCTGGAGTGCCCGCCCGGGGGGTAGCTCCTACGAGCAGTACTTC.

V gene TRBV5-6 combines with J gene TRBJ2-5; 11 bases line up with TRBD2. Germline assignment: CDR1 SGHDT and CDR2 YYEEEE. Trimming cost V 0 bases and J 1 base; bases outside gene matches: 5. CDR3 length: 17 amino acids. For the CDR3, the DNA is TGTGCCAGCAGCTTGGCTGCTAGCGGGGGGACCCAAGAGACCCAGTACTTC. Amino acids: CASSLAASGGTQETQYF. Filled out from reference TRBV5-6 and TRBJ2-5, the complete variable domain reads DAGVTQSPTHLIKTRGQQVTLRCSPKSGHDTVSWYQQALGQGPQFIFQYYEEEERQRGNFPDRFSGHQFPNYSSELNVNALLLGDSALYLCASSLAASGGTQETQYFGPGTRLLVL.

The chain has TRBV7-9 and TRBJ1-1, with D perhaps matching TRBD1 (6 bases). Looked up from germline, CDR1 is SEHNR and CDR2 is FQNEAQ (reference sequence). The CDR3 loop spans 14 amino acids. V gave up 5 bases and J gave up 6 bases, with 16 bases separating them. The CDR3 spells CASSHRLQGPEAFF. In DNA form, the CDR3 reads TGTGCCAGCAGCCACCGCCTACAGGGTCCTGAAGCTTTCTTT.

V is TRBV5-1 and J is TRBJ2-7; the match to TRBD1 covers 9 bases. Germline-derived CDR1 and CDR2 are SGHRS and YFSETQ. The CDR3 has 14 residues. V trimming: 4 bases; J trimming: 3 bases; junction bases outside the gene matches: 5. CDR3 in DNA: TGCGCCAGCAGCGCCGGGACAGGGAACTACGAGCAGTACTTC. As protein: CASSAGTGNYEQYF.

This clone was counted a single time. V gene TRBV2 combines with J gene TRBJ2-1, with a weak D call TRBD1 (6 bases). V gave up 0 bases and J gave up 7 bases, with 19 bases separating them. The CDR3 has 17 residues. Germline V CDR1 and CDR2: SNHLY, FYNNEI. The DNA of the CDR3 is TGTGCCAGCAGTGAAGCGCTCGGACAGTTCGACGTGAATGAGCAGTTCTTC. It codes for CASSEALGQFDVNEQFF.

The rearrangement uses TRBV5-8 and TRBJ1-1; D gene unclear. The CDR3 is 11 residues long. Germline values: CDR1 SGHTS, CDR2 YDEGEE. Trimming left V 4 bases short and J 3 bases short, with 4 bases between. DNA for the CDR3: TGTGCCAGCAGCCTATACACTGAAGCTTTCTTT. Amino acids: CASSLYTEAFF.

CDR3 coding DNA: TGCGCCAGCAGGAGCCAGGACTACGAGAATAAAACCCAGTACTTC. This sequence encodes CASRSQDYENKTQYF. The chain has TRBV23-1 and TRBJ2-5; the D gene is possibly TRBD2 (6 bases). TRBV23-1 is marked as an open reading frame, function uncertain. The CDR3 totals 15 residues. V lost 6 bases, J lost 8 bases, and 22 bases lay in between.